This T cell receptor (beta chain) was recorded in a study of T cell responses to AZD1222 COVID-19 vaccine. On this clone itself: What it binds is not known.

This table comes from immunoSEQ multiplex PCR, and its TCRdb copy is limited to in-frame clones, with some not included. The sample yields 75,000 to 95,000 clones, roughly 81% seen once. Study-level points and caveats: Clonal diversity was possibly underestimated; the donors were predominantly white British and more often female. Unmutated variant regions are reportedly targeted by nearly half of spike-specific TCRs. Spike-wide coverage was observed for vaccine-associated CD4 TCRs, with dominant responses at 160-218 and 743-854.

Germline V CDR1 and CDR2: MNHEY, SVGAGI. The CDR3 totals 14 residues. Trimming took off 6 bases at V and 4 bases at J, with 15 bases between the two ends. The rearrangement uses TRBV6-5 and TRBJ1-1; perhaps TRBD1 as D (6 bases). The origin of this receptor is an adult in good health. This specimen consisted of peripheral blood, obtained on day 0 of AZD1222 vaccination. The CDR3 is CASRPQGLITEAFF. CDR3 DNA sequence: TGTGCCAGCAGGCCCCAGGGGCTAATCACTGAAGCTTTCTTT.